This T cell receptor (beta chain) was recovered during a study of read filtering for tumor transcriptome and immune sequencing. Study details: By R-ISS, stages I, II and III held approximately 8, 16 and 7 patients. After DNase treatment, RNA was made into whole-transcriptome libraries. Study outcomes and limitations: Sorted CD138-negative bone marrow cells were not purified T cells. Without single-read clonotypes, shared clonotype proportions correlated more between IR-seq and RNA-seq.

This library used roughly 400 ng RNA and molecular barcoded adaptors spanning alpha/delta and beta/gamma chains. TCRdb re-called the reads with MiXCR, one entry per CDR3 protein. The data contain about 39,000 distinct CDR3 sequences, about 14% of them singletons. The CDR3 is made up of 13 amino acids. Germline-derived CDR1 and CDR2 are MGHDK and SYGVNS. Of note for this clonotype: Antigen specificity is unknown. Compared with germline, one end of the junction differs, possibly owing to a read error.

Sequencing used a population of CD138-negative cells sorted from bone marrow. The receptor's source is a donor at least 40 years old with multiple myeloma. The chain joins TRBV25-1 to TRBJ2-3, with D unresolved. CDR3 residues: CASNRPGQDMQYF. In nucleotides, the CDR3 is TGTGCCAGCAATCGACCGGGCCAAGATATGCAGTATTTT.